This T cell receptor beta chain comes out of a study of blood T cells in healthy people across ages. Germline CDR1 LNHNV, CDR2 YYDKDF (reference sequence). V shed 3 bases, J shed 5 bases, and the junction held 11 bases outside the gene matches. The CDR3 has 16 amino acids. Next came a second PCR, run for roughly 6 to 11 cycles, which used a sample-barcoded 5' primer along with a J-beta primer mix. Sequencing yielded, for each sample, at least 3 million paired-end reads carrying CDR3. In TCRdb, the 5' RACE reads were re-called with MiXCR into one record per CDR3 protein. Of 1.5 million to 2 million distinct CDR3 sequences listed, 28% were seen once; the top ten hold more than 6%. The sample holds many counts of this clonotype. Its antigen is undetermined. Broader study findings: Diversity was estimated from one million T cells, and these estimates were considered underestimates.

The sample comprised blood. This TCR came from a woman aged 25 to 39 in good health. The V and J genes are TRBV15 and TRBJ2-5; 8 bases align to TRBD2. The CDR3 region is CATSSPPPAGVETQYF. In nucleotides, the CDR3 is TGTGCCACCAGCAGCCCACCCCCAGCGGGGGTTGAGACCCAGTACTTC.